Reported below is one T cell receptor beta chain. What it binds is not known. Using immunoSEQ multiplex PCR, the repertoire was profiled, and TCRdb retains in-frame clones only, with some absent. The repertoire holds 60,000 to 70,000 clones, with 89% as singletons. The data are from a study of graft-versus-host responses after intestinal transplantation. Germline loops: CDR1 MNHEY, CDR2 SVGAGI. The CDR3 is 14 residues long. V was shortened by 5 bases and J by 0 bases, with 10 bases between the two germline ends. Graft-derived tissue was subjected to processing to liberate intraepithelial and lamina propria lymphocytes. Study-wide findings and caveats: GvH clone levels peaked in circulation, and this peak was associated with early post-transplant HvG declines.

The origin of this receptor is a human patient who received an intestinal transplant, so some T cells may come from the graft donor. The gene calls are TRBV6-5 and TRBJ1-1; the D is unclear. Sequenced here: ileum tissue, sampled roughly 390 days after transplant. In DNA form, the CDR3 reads TGTGCCAGCAGTAGGGCCATTTTGAACACTGAAGCTTTCTTT. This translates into CASSRAILNTEAFF.